Detailed here is one TCR beta chain. Its antigen is not known. These data belong to a study of shared clonotypes between healthy human individuals. Overall study context: Researchers assigned three CD4 naive, three CD4 memory, two CD8 naive and one CD8 memory plate to each donor.

Findings of the study overall: In having few donors, the study represented limited genetic and exposure-history diversity. It was observed that 4% to 6% of naive CD4 clonotypes were shared across several donors. In contrast to clonotypes shared by all four donors, non-shared clonotypes had lower generation probabilities.

Looked up from germline, CDR1 is MDHEN and CDR2 is SYDVKM. The CDR3 consists of 16 residues. Trimming stripped 2 bases from V and 3 bases from J, with 14 bases between. Naive CD8 cells were CD45RO-negative, positively selected for CCR7, excluding terminally differentiated effector memory CD45RA+ cells. Data came from immunoSEQ multiplex PCR; TCRdb stores just in-frame clones and leaves some out. The sample holds roughly 2,000,000 clones, around 93% seen once. The sample consisted of naive CD8+ T cells from PBMCs. The receptor was derived from a young man in good health. Some clones in this sample may be carry-over from other donors' samples. The chain carries TRBV28 and TRBJ2-1; D is uncertain. The CDR3 sequence: CASSLEWAGDYNEQFF. The CDR3 region has the DNA TGTGCCAGCAGTTTAGAGTGGGCAGGTGACTACAATGAGCAGTTCTTC.